This T cell receptor (beta chain) was captured in a study of blood T cell repertoires in COVID-19. V trimming: 2 bases; J trimming: 1 base; junction bases outside the gene matches: 4. Germline V gene data show CDR1 as MGHRA and CDR2 as YSYEKL. The length of the CDR3 is 16 residues. In the original analysis: Amplification of reference gene primers provided the estimated nucleated cell counts. The table came from immunoSEQ multiplex PCR; TCRdb's copy has only in-frame clones and leaves some out. The V and J calls and clone size were taken over from that table, and D and trimming were inferred from the DNA. The data show fewer than 350,000 clones, less than 90% seen once.

The V gene is TRBV4-1, the J gene TRBJ1-3; TRBD1 matches at 8 bases. The TCR originated in a woman in her 30s with COVID-19, enrolled during active disease. The specimen was peripheral blood. CDR3: CASSQRTGGSGNTIYF. In DNA form, the CDR3 reads TGCGCCAGCAGCCAACGAACAGGGGGTTCTGGAAACACCATATATTTT.